This T cell receptor (beta chain) was sequenced in a study of blood T cell repertoires in COVID-19. Participants had their cohort set by participant-reported clinical history. The CDR3 contains 15 residues. V lost 3 bases and J 7 bases, leaving 15 bases between the germline ends. In germline, CDR1 is KGHDR, CDR2 SFDVKD. Some clones are missing from TCRdb's copy, which holds only in-frame ones; the method was immunoSEQ multiplex PCR. The profile shows about 200,000 clones, 76% of them singletons. The chain has TRBV24-1 and TRBJ2-1; TRBD2 is a possible D gene (5 bases). This TCR was sampled from a woman aged 50 to 60 with acute COVID-19. Sequenced: PBMCs or T cells enriched from blood (not recorded which). Here the CDR3 DNA reads TGTGCCACCAGTGATGCCGTTGGACTGCAAAATGAGCAGTTCTTC. Translated, it gives CATSDAVGLQNEQFF.